The source of this T cell receptor (beta chain) is a study of sequential checkpoint blockade in melanoma. The table came from immunoSEQ multiplex PCR; TCRdb's copy has only in-frame clones and leaves some out. The sample has 10,000 to 15,000 clones; around a fifth are singletons. Treatment specified: randomized to nivolumab then ipilimumab (arm A) or the reverse (arm B). The clonotype originates from a human donor with melanoma. Sequenced material: tumor tissue (inferred from file names), taken from a patient given nivolumab and ipilimumab in sequence.

Here the CDR3 reads CASSYTLQYGYTF. In nucleotides, the CDR3 is TGTGCCAGCAGTTACACCCTTCAGTATGGCTACACCTTC. The chain combines TRBV6-8 with TRBJ1-2; D uncertain. V lost 2 bases to trimming and J lost 5 bases, with 9 bases between them. The CDR3 covers 13 residues. From germline, CDR1 is MNHGY and CDR2 SAAAGT.